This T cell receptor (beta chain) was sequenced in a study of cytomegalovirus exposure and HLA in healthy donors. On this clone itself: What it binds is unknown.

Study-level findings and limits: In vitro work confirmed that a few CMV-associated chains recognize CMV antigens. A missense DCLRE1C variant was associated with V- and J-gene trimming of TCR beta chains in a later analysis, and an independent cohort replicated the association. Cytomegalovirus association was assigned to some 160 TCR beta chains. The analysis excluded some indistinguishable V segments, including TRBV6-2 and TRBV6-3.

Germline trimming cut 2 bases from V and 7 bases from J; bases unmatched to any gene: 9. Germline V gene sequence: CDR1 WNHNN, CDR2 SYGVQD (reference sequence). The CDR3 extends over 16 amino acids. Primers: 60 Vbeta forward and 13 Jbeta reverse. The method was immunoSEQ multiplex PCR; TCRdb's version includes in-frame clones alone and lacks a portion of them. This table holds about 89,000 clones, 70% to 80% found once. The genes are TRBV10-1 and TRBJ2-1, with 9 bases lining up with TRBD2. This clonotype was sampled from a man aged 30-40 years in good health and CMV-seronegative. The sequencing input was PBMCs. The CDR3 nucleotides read TGCGCCAGCAGTGAGATGGCGGGGGGGCCACTAAATGAGCAGTTCTTC. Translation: CASSEMAGGPLNEQFF.